This T cell receptor beta chain was observed in a study of sequential checkpoint blockade in melanoma. The overall study: TCRβ was sequenced from DNA of about a hundred pretreatment tumors. Twenty-two patients had matched tumor biopsies before treatment and at week 13 after nivolumab or ipilimumab alone. The study's findings and limits: About 30 times likelier clinical benefit followed increased tumor T-cell fraction and clonality.

The length of the CDR3 is 15 residues. Germline V gene lookup returns CDR1 MNHGY and CDR2 SAAAGT. This clone was picked up a small number of times. Antigen: not known. A junction boundary mismatches the germline segment, possibly from a read error. The assay was immunoSEQ multiplex PCR, and TCRdb's table has in-frame clones only and misses some. Found here are some 9,200 clones, roughly 25% of them singletons; the top ten hold around 10%. Treatment denoted: randomized to nivolumab then ipilimumab (arm A) or the reverse (arm B). The rearrangement uses TRBV6-8 and TRBJ2-2; D gene uncertain. This material consisted of tumor tissue (inferred from file names), taken from a patient given nivolumab and ipilimumab in sequence. The TCR originated in a human donor with melanoma. CDR3 sequence: CASSDSGSYTGELFF. DNA of the CDR3: TGTGCCAGCAGTGACTCCGGGTCATACACCGGGGAGCTGTTTTTT.